Listed here are 8 T cell receptor beta chains from one sample, sequenced in a study of shared clonotypes between healthy human individuals (dated by TCRdb to about 2020). Library prep was done by the immunoSEQ multiplex PCR assay. TCRdb limited this immuneACCESS table to in-frame rearrangements with V and J called. A share of clones is missing; checked studies link under half to unresolved V genes, and the rest is unexplained. This sample gives roughly 410,000 clones in total; roughly 96% of them show up just once. 0.32% of the sample is held by the ten biggest clonotypes. Sequencing used memory CD8+ T cells sorted from blood. In the paper's terms, the cell subset or site label means: CD45RO+ cells pooled with CCR7-negative TemRA cells. These receptors originate from a man under 40 in good health.

The chain is built from TRBV18 and TRBJ1-4, with TRBD1 matching over 8 bases. This CDR3 is 17 amino acids long. The trim removed 4 bases at V and 4 bases at J, leaving 11 bases unmatched. In germline, CDR1 is KGHSH, CDR2 LQKENI. CDR3 bases: TGTGCCAGCTCACTAGTCCCGGGACAGGATCGTAATGAAAAACTGTTTTTT. Encoded protein: CASSLVPGQDRNEKLFF.

This sequence joins TRBV30 and TRBJ2-2, with D maybe TRBD2 (5 bases). In germline, CDR1 is GTSNPN, CDR2 SVGIG (reference sequence). The V end lost 5 bases, the J end lost 3 bases, and 7 bases lay between the germline ends. This CDR3 has 12 residues. The CDR3 region has the DNA TGTGCCTGGGGCGGGCACACCGGGGAGCTGTTTTTT. It yields the protein CAWGGHTGELFF.

This sequence joins TRBV30 and TRBJ2-2; D is unclear. The V end was cut by 6 bases, the J end by 1 base, with 15 bases between. The CDR3 loop spans 15 amino acids. From germline, CDR1 is GTSNPN and CDR2 SVGIG (reference sequence). The CDR3 DNA reads as TGTGCCTGTCCCTGGGCCCGCAAGAACACCGGGGAGCTGTTTTTT. This codes for CACPWARKNTGELFF.

J is TRBJ1-2 and V is TRBV30; D gene uncertain. From germline, CDR1 is GTSNPN and CDR2 SVGIG (reference sequence). Trimming stripped 0 bases from V and 4 bases from J, with 6 bases between. The CDR3 has 12 amino acids. The CDR3 DNA is TGTGCCTGGAGTGTAAACAGCTATGGCTACACCTTC. Residues: CAWSVNSYGYTF. The full variable domain, its missing parts supplied by reference TRBV30 and TRBJ1-2, is SQTIHQWPATLVQPVGSPLSLECTVEGTSNPNLYWYRQAAGRGLQLLFYSVGIGQISSEVPQNLSASRPQDRQFILSSKKLLLSDSGFYLCAWSVNSYGYTFGSGTRLTVV.

J is TRBJ2-7 and V is TRBV7-9; tentatively, D is TRBD2 (7 bases). The CDR3 loop spans 18 amino acids. Trimming stripped 5 bases from V and 9 bases from J, with 32 bases between. CDR1 and CDR2 from the germline V gene are SEHNR and FQNEAQ (reference sequence). CDR3 nucleotide sequence: TGTGCCAGCAGCGCCTCCTCTACAGGGTTCCCTGCTAGCGGTGGGCAGTACTTC. Amino acid sequence: CASSASSTGFPASGGQYF. The full variable domain, rest sourced from reference TRBV7-9 and TRBJ2-7, is DTGVSQNPRHKITKRGQNVTFRCDPISEHNRLYWYRQTLGQGPEFLTYFQNEAQLEKSRLLSDRFSAERPKGSFSTLEIQRTEQGDSAMYLCASSASSTGFPASGGQYFGPGTRLTVT.

The rearrangement joins TRBV5-1 to TRBJ2-1; 9 bases line up with TRBD2. CDR3 size: 15 residues. Germline CDR1 is SGHRS and CDR2 is YFSETQ. The junction had 6 bases not matched to a gene; V was cut back by 4 bases and J by 4 bases. The CDR3 region is CASSTASGVYNEQFF. Written as DNA, the CDR3 is TGCGCCAGCAGCACGGCTAGCGGGGTTTACAATGAGCAGTTCTTC.

This clone was counted between two and nine times. The J gene is TRBJ1-2, the V gene TRBV6-6; 7 positions agree with TRBD1. V shed 7 bases, J shed 4 bases, and the junction held 0 bases outside the gene matches. Germline CDR1 reads MNHNY; CDR2 reads SVGAGI (reference sequence). CDR3 length: 11 residues. The CDR3 DNA reads as TGTGCCAGCACAGGGGGCTATGGCTACACCTTC. Its protein product is CASTGGYGYTF.

The V gene is TRBV7-3, the J gene TRBJ1-1, with 7 bases identical to TRBD1. The CDR3 consists of 13 residues. V dropped 6 bases and J dropped 2; count of bases not matched to a gene: 3. The germline gives CDR1 SGHTA, CDR2 FQGTGA. The CDR3 loop is CASSRDSNTEAFF. For the CDR3, the DNA is TGTGCCAGCAGTAGGGACAGCAACACTGAAGCTTTCTTT.